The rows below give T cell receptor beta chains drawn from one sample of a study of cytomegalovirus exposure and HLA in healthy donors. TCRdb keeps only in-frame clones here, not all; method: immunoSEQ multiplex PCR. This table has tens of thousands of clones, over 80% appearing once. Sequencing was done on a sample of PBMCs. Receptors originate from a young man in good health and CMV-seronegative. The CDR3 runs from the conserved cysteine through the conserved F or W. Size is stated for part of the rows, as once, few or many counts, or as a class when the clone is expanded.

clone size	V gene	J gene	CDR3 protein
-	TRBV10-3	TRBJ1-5	CAAQGTGHSNQPQHF
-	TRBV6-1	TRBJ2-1	CASSAAGVFEQFF
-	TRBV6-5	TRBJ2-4	CASSYGIAVAKNIQYF
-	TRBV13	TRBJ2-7	CASSSRGFPYEQYF
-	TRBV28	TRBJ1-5	CASSFGDRGRGPQHF
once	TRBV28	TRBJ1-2	CASSSLKLRQGTNYGYTF
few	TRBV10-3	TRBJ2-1	CAIRPGLAGVGVLYNEQFF
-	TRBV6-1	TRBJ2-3	CASRGGVRLTDTQYF
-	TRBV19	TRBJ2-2	CASSPGQGAGTGELFF
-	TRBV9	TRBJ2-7	CASSATALSYEQYF
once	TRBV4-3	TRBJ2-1	CASSLHRLAGEYEQFF
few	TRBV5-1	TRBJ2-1	CASSLTGLYNEQFF
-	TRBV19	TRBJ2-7	CASSPWGRLALDEQYF
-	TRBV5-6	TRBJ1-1	CASSLANIEAFF
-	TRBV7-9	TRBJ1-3	CASSFWAGYSGNTIYF
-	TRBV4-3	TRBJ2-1	CASSQTPGSYNEQFF
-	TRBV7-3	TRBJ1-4	CASSRDRGGEKLFF
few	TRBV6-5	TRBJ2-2	CATHRATGELFF
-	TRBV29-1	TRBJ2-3	CSVVKQVFPTDTQYF
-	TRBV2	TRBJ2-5	CASSPGLPPETQYF
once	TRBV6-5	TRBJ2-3	CASSFRQGADTQYF
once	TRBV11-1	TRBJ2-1	CASRGDRLRYNEQFF
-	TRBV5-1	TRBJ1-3	CASSLAGNIYF
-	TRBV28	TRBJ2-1	CASSLRLAGADEQFF
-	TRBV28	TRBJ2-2	CASSLSPGVNTGELFF
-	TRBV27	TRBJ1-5	CASSPSGRQPQHF
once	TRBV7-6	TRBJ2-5	CASSHGLAGGVVETQYF
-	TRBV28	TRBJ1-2	CASRGSGEPTNYGYTF
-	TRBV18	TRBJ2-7	CASSPYGRENEQYF
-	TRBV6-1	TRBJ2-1	CASSDPRTRDEQFF
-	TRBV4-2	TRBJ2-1	CASSHGTSGVSSYNEQFF
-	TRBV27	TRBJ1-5	CASSLSPGQPQHF
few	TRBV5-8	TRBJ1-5	CASSFGLNQPQHF
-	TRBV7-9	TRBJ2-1	CASSLEGGRYYNEQFF
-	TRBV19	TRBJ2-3	CASRETSGNTQYF
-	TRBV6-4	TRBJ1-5	CASSDGTGAQPQHF
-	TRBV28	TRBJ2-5	CASSLRLRETQYF
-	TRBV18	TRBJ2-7	CASSPTTAYEQYF
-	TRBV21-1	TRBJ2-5	CASSKEEALLGETQYF
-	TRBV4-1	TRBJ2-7	CASSLNQDRPEVYEQYF
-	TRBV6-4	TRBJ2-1	CASSDSTSGSNEQFF